This T cell receptor (beta chain) was obtained from a study of PD-1 blockade in mismatch repair-deficient tumors. About the study: All were previously treated, progressing patients with 12 mismatch repair-deficient cancer types. The study's findings and limits: Rapid post-treatment expansion, then contraction, generally preceding radiologic response, marked tumor-resident clones.

Regarding this clone: Its specificity is unknown.

All patients were mismatch repair deficient, assessed by either PCR or immunohistochemistry. TCR sequencing covered a few patients who responded to pembrolizumab. The CDR3 consists of 16 residues. CDR1 is SNHLY, CDR2 FYNNEI, per germline. Trimming took 6 bases from V and 3 from J, leaving 20 bases between them. Clones were read by immunoSEQ multiplex PCR, and TCRdb kept only the in-frame ones, dropping some. The sample consists of about 51,000 clones, over 65% of them appearing once. The V and J genes are TRBV2 and TRBJ1-1; D is ambiguous. This material consisted of peripheral blood, taken 4 weeks after starting pembrolizumab. The source is an adult with mismatch repair-deficient cancer. In DNA form, the CDR3 reads TGTGCCAGCAGAATGTATAGCCTTGGTTTGGACACTGAAGCTTTCTTT. It codes for CASRMYSLGLDTEAFF.